The 21 T cell receptor beta chains reported below all come from one sample, sequenced in a study of T cell clusters in autoimmune cytopenias. Each sample's input was around 250 ng genomic DNA, 35,000 to 40,000 genome equivalents. TRB was amplified by touch-down multiplex PCR, primer pools A and B combined. From its re-call of the multiplex PCR reads, TCRdb lists each CDR3 protein once, without DNA. The sample holds about 7,400 distinct CDR3 sequences. The source material was peripheral blood. These receptors were taken from a human donor with an autoimmune cytopenia or autoimmune hepatitis (not recorded which).

V and J are TRBV12-3 or TRBV12-4 and TRBJ2-2. The CDR3 spans 11 residues. CDR3 sequence: CASKATGELFF.

The V gene is TRBV5-1, the J gene TRBJ1-2. The CDR3 runs to 12 residues. The germline V gene encodes CDR1 SGHRS and CDR2 YFSETQ. The CDR3 region is CASSLGQYGYTF.

The chain carries TRBV7-2 and TRBJ1-5; TCRdb reports TRBD1, a call that lacks DNA to check it against. In germline, CDR1 is SGHTA, CDR2 FQGNSA. There are 15 residues in the CDR3. This CDR3 is CASSPRTGANQPQHF.

In terms of frequency, this clonotype is medium-sized (0.01 to 0.1%). CDR3 loop: CASVDTHNEQFF. The genes are TRBV6-5 and TRBJ2-1. The germline gives CDR1 MNHEY, CDR2 SVGAGI. This CDR3 region has 12 residues.

This clonotype shows up as medium-sized by frequency. The chain joins TRBV5-4 to TRBJ1-2; TCRdb's D call, TRBD1, is unchecked because there is no DNA. This CDR3 contains 13 residues. Germline V gives CDR1 SGHNT, CDR2 YYREEE (reference sequence). Here the CDR3 reads CASSLADRDGYTF.

This clonotype counts as medium-sized (0.01 to 0.1%) by frequency. The chain has TRBV6-5 and TRBJ1-2; TCRdb selects TRBD1, and the lack of DNA leaves this call unchecked. The CDR3 runs 13 residues. Germline-derived CDR1 and CDR2 are MNHEY and SVGAGI. The CDR3 spells CASSPPGQWGYTF.

The gene calls are TRBV6-6 and TRBJ1-4; TCRdb's D call of TRBD1 is untestable without DNA. This CDR3 region has 15 residues. Per germline, CDR1 MNHNY and CDR2 SVGAGI (reference sequence). CDR3 amino acids: CASSPPGQGVEKLFF.

According to its frequency, this clonotype is medium-sized. The chain couples TRBV29-1 to TRBJ1-1; TCRdb selects TRBD1, and the lack of DNA leaves this call unchecked. The CDR3 runs 13 residues. CDR1 is SQVTM, CDR2 ANQGSEA, per germline. This chain's CDR3 is CSGETGSRTEAFF.

The chain has TRBV12-3 or TRBV12-4 and TRBJ2-1; absent DNA, TCRdb's TRBD2 call cannot be checked. CDR3 size: 15 residues. CDR3 amino acids: CASRGTSGSRNEQFF.

Considering frequency, this clonotype is medium-sized. The CDR3 reads CASSNTGGADTQYF. This sequence joins TRBV7-9 and TRBJ2-3; TCRdb's D call of TRBD1 is untestable without DNA. Germline values: CDR1 SEHNR, CDR2 FQNEAQ (reference sequence). The CDR3 runs 14 residues. The entire variable domain, with the rest obtained from reference TRBV7-9 and TRBJ2-3, is as follows: DTGVSQNPRHKITKRGQNVTFRCDPISEHNRLYWYRQTLGQGPEFLTYFQNEAQLEKSRLLSDRFSAERPKGSFSTLEIQRTEQGDSAMYLCASSNTGGADTQYFGPGTRLTVL.

In terms of frequency, this clonotype is medium-sized. This sequence joins TRBV7-9 and TRBJ2-1. This CDR3 is built from 11 residues. Looked up from germline, CDR1 is SEHNR and CDR2 is FQNEAQ (reference sequence). The CDR3 here is CASSNYNEQFF. The variable domain in full, completed from reference TRBV7-9 and TRBJ2-1, reads DTGVSQNPRHKITKRGQNVTFRCDPISEHNRLYWYRQTLGQGPEFLTYFQNEAQLEKSRLLSDRFSAERPKGSFSTLEIQRTEQGDSAMYLCASSNYNEQFFGPGTRLTVL.

The gene calls are TRBV10-1 and TRBJ2-1. The CDR3 runs to 13 residues. In germline, CDR1 is WNHNN, CDR2 SYGVQD (reference sequence). The CDR3 sequence: CASSGQIGNEQFF.

The J gene is TRBJ2-4, the V gene TRBV5-6; the TCRdb D gene call, TRBD2, has no DNA to confirm it. CDR1 SGHDT and CDR2 YYEEEE come from the germline V gene. The CDR3 runs 16 residues. The CDR3 sequence is CASSGRRGLAKNIQYF.

J is TRBJ2-1 and V is TRBV5-1; TCRdb names TRBD2, which stays unverified in the absence of DNA. CDR1 is SGHRS and CDR2 is YFSETQ in the germline V gene. The CDR3 loop spans 15 amino acids. The CDR3 here is CASSWTSGIGNEQFF.

By frequency, this clonotype is medium-sized. CDR3 in amino acids: CAITGQGDYGYTF. The chain carries TRBV10-3 and TRBJ1-2; with no DNA, the TCRdb D assignment of TRBD1 cannot be verified. The germline V gene has CDR1 ENHRY and CDR2 SYGVKD. The CDR3 totals 13 residues.

V is TRBV10-3 and J is TRBJ2-2; as DNA is missing, the TRBD2 call by TCRdb cannot be tested. This CDR3 region has 15 residues. Per the germline V gene, CDR1 is ENHRY and CDR2 is SYGVKD. CDR3: CASGGGLADTGELFF.

Frequency places this clonotype as medium-sized. The chain has TRBV6-5 and TRBJ1-6. The CDR3 is made up of 14 amino acids. Per germline, CDR1 MNHEY and CDR2 SVGAGI. CDR3 residues: CASRPGRNNSPLHF.

This chain connects TRBV5-1 to TRBJ1-1; TCRdb indicates TRBD1, and absent DNA this call remains unverified. This CDR3 contains 14 residues. Per germline, CDR1 SGHRS and CDR2 YFSETQ. CDR3: CASSLDGGETEAFF.

The rearrangement uses TRBV6-6 and TRBJ2-3. Per the germline V gene, CDR1 is MNHNY and CDR2 is SVGAGI (reference sequence). The CDR3 runs 12 residues. The CDR3 here is CASSSRQNTQYF.

The J gene is TRBJ1-5, the V gene TRBV2. The length of the CDR3 is 15 residues. The germline gives CDR1 SNHLY, CDR2 FYNNEI. CDR3 in amino acids: CASISTGALGQPQHF.

The chain couples TRBV10-3 to TRBJ2-5; TCRdb's assignment of TRBD1 cannot be checked, as there is no DNA. Germline V gives CDR1 ENHRY, CDR2 SYGVKD. There are 13 residues in the CDR3. The CDR3 spells CAIKRDTQETQYF.